What follows describes a single T cell receptor beta chain. Specified time point: patch test 3, about 24 weeks after DPC sensitization. Treatment reported: therapeutic diphenylcyclopropenone sensitization with weekly scalp DPC. The data belong to a study of human T cells and chemical hapten exposure. Using its own MiXCR run on the RACE reads, TCRdb lists one record per CDR3 protein. The sample includes 55,000 to 75,000 distinct CDR3 sequences, around 12% of them seen just once. This TCR was recovered from a man between 25 and 39 years old with alopecia areata. Some clones in this sample may be carry-over from other donors' samples. The sample consisted of whole blood, taken in connection with sensitization to the hapten diphenylcyclopropenone (DPC).

CDR3 protein: CSPPGGGYTF. CDR3 nucleotide sequence: TGCAGTCCTCCGGGGGGCGGCTACACCTTC. The chain joins TRBV20-1 to TRBJ1-2, with D perhaps matching TRBD1 (6 bases). The CDR3 covers 10 residues. The ends were cut back, 8 bases at V and 8 bases at J, with 12 bases in the middle. Looked up from germline, CDR1 is DFQATT and CDR2 is SNEGSKA (reference sequence).